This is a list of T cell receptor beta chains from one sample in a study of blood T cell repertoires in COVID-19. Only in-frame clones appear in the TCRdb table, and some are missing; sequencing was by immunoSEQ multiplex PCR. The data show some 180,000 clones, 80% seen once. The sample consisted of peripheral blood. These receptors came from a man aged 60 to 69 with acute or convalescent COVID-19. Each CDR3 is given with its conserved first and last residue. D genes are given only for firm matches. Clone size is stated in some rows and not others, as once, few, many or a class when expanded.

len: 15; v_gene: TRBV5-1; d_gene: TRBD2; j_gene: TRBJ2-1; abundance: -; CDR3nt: TGCGCCAGCAGCTTGGTCTCGGGAGGGCTGGATGAGCAGTTCTTC; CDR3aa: CASSLVSGGLDEQFF
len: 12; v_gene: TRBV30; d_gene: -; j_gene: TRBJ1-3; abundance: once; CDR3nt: TGTGCCTGGAGTCCAGCTGGAAACACCATATATTTT; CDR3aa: CAWSPAGNTIYF
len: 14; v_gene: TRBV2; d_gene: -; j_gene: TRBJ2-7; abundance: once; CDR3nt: TGTGCCAGCACCGTCTCGGGGTTCTCCTACGAGCAGTACTTC; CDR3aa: CASTVSGFSYEQYF
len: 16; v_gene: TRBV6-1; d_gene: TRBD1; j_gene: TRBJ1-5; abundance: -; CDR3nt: TGTGCCAGCAGTGTCCTCGGGACAGGGACGGGACAGCCCCAGCATTTT; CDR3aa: CASSVLGTGTGQPQHF
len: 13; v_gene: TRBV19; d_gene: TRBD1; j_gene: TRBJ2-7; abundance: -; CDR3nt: TGTGCCAGTAGTATTCCAGGGGGTAACGAGCAGTACTTC; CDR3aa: CASSIPGGNEQYF
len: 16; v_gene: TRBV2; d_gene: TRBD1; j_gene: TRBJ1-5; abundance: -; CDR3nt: TGTGCCAGCAGTTATCCCGGGACAGGGGGCAATCAGCCCCAGCATTTT; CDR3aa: CASSYPGTGGNQPQHF
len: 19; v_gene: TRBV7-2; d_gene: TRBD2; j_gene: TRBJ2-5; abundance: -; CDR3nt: TGTGCCAGCAGCTTAGGTATCCAACTAGCGGGGGGGCTTCGAGAGACCCAGTACTTC; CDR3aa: CASSLGIQLAGGLRETQYF
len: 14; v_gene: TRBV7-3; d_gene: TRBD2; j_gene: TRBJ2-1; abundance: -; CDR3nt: TGTGCCAGCAGCGTAGCGGGGGGGCCCGGTGAGCAGTTCTTC; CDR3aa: CASSVAGGPGEQFF
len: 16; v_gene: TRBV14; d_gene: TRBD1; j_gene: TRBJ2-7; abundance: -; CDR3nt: TGTGCCAGCAGCCAAGATACGGGGACAGGGGGAGGTAAGCAGTACTTC; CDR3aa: CASSQDTGTGGGKQYF
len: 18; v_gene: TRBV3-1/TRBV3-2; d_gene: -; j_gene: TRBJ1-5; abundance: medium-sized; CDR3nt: TGTGCCAGCCCTTCGCGAGGTCATTCCGGGAGGATTCATCAGCCCCAGCATTTT; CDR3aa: CASPSRGHSGRIHQPQHF
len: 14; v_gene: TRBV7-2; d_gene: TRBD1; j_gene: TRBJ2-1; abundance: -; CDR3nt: TGTGCCAGCAGCTTAATGCAGGGGGACAATGAGCAGTTCTTC; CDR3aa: CASSLMQGDNEQFF
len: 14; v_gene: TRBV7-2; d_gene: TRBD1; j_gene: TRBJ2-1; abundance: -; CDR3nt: TGTGCCAGCAGGGGACAGAGCTCCTACAATGAGCAGTTCTTC; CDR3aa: CASRGQSSYNEQFF
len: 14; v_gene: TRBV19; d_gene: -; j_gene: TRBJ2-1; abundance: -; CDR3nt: TGTGCCAGTAGGCCTCTTAGCGGCTACAATGAGCAGTTCTTC; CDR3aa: CASRPLSGYNEQFF
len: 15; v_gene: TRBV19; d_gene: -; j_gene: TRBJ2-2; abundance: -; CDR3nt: TGTGCCAGTAGTGTCCGCGGGGCCAACACCGGGGAGCTGTTTTTT; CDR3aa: CASSVRGANTGELFF
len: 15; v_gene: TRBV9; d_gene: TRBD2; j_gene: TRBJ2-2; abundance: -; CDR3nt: TGTGCCAGCAGCGTCGCGGGAGTTTTTGCCGGGGAGCTGTTTTTT; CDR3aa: CASSVAGVFAGELFF
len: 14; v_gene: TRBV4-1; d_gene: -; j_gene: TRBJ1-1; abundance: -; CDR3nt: TGCGCCAGCAGCCAAGAGATAGTGAACACTGAAGCTTTCTTT; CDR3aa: CASSQEIVNTEAFF
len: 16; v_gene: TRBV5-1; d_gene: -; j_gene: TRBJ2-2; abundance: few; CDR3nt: TGCGCCAGCAGCTTGGGGGCAGGGGAGTATACCGGGGAGCTGTTTTTT; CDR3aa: CASSLGAGEYTGELFF
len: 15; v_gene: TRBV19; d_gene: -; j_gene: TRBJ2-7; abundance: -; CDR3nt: TGTGCCAGTAGTATTGCCGGGGTCCGCCCCTACGAGCAGTACTTC; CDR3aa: CASSIAGVRPYEQYF
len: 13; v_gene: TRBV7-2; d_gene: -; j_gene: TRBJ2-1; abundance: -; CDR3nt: TGTGCCAGCAGCCCGAGACGGGGGAATGAGCAGTTCTTC; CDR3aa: CASSPRRGNEQFF
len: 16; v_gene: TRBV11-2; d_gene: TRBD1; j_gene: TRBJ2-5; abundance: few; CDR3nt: TGTGCCAGCAGCTACCCACGGACAGGGGGCCGAGAGACCCAGTACTTC; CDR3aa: CASSYPRTGGRETQYF
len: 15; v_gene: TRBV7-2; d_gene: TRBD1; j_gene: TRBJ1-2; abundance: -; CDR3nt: TGTGCCAGCAGCTCCAACAGGGGTCGGCCCTATGGCTACACCTTC; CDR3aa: CASSSNRGRPYGYTF
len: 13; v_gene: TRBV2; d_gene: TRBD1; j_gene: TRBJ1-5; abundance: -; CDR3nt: TGTGCCAGTGGACAGGCGCTTCAACAGCCCCAGCATTTT; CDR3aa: CASGQALQQPQHF
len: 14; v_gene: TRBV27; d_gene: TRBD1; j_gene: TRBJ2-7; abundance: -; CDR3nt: TGTGCCAGCAGTCCACCGGGACAGATCTACGAGCAGTACTTC; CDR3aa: CASSPPGQIYEQYF